This note documents a single T cell receptor (beta chain) sequence. Its target is not known. The data are from a study of cytomegalovirus exposure and HLA in healthy donors. Overall study findings and caveats: Overall, 164 TCR beta chains were annotated as cytomegalovirus-associated. Reportedly, fewer N-insertions than the approximately 700-donor mean appeared in an Asian-associated ancestry cluster in a later analysis.

The study ran its PCR with 60 Vbeta and 13 Jbeta primers. Using immunoSEQ multiplex PCR, the repertoire was profiled, and TCRdb retains in-frame clones only, with some absent. The sample holds about 60,000 clones. The CDR3 runs to 15 residues. Germline CDR1 reads MNHNY; CDR2 reads SVGAGI (reference sequence). The junction had 6 bases not matched to a gene; V was cut back by 6 bases and J by 2 bases. J is TRBJ1-5 and V is TRBV6-6; 8 nucleotides agree with TRBD1. This sequence was found in a boy between 10 and 17 years old in good health and CMV-seronegative. What was sequenced was PBMCs. This CDR3 is CASRSTGDRNQPQHF. As DNA, the CDR3 is TGTGCCAGCAGATCGACAGGGGATCGCAATCAGCCCCAGCATTTT.